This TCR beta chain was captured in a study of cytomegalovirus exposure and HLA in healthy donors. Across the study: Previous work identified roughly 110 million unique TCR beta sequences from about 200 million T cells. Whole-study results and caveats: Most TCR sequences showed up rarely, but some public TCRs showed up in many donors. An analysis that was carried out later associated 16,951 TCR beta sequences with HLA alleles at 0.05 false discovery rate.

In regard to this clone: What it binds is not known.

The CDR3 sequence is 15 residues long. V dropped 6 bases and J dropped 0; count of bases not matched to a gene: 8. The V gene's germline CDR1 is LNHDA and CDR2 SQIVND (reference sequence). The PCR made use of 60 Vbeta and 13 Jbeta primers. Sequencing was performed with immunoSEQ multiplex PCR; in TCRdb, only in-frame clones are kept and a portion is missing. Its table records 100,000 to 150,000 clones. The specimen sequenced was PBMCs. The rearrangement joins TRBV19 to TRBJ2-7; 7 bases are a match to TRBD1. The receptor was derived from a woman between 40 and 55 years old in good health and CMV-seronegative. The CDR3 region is CASSADRESSYEQYV. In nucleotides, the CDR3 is TGTGCCAGTAGCGCCGACAGGGAGAGCTCCTACGAGCAGTACGTC.